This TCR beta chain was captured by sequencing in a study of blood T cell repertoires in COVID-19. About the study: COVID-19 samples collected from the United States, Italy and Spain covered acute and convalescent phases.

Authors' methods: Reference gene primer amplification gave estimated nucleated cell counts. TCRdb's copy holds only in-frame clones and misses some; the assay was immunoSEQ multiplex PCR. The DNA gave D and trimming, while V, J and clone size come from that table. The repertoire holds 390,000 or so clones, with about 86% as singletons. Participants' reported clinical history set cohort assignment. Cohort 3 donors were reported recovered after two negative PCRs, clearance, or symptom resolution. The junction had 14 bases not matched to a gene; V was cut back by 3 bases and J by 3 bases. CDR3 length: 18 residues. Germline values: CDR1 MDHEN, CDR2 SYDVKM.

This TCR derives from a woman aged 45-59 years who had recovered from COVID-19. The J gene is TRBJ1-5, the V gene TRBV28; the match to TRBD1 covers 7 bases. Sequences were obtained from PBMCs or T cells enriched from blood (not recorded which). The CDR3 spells CASSFRQGLLSYNQPQHF. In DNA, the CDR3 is TGTGCCAGCAGTTTCAGACAGGGATTACTGTCTTACAATCAGCCCCAGCATTTT.